The following is a T cell receptor (beta chain) sequence with its context. This receptor's antigen is unknown. No qualities accompany the bases; no much larger clone lies one base away. The data belong to a study of blood T cell repertoires in COVID-19 (dated by TCRdb to about 2020). Study-wide context: The collaborator samples originated in the United States, Italy and Spain and spanned the acute and convalescent phases of COVID-19. The prospective study material was composed of cDNA or gDNA derived from T cells, B-cell-depleted T cells, or PBMCs. Deeply sampled blood TCRbeta repertoires from subjects exposed to, actively infected with, or recovered from COVID-19 were included in the dataset. A freely available public database, intended as a resource for researchers studying the immune response to SARS-CoV-2, is where the repertoires were released. The samples were drawn from two sources: the first 160 participants of the ongoing ImmuneRACE study, and over 950 subjects contributed by 6 global collaborators. Sample metadata almost always included a de-identified subject ID, COVID-19 status, age in years and sex. Where available, HLA class I and class II types were taken from metadata supplied by the sample provider and were not determined by assay-based typing. Results the study describes overall, beyond this receptor: The amount of clinical and demographic metadata varied by source and participant and was provided uncurated.

Per the germline V gene, SQVTM is the CDR1 and ANQGSEA is the CDR2. The V and J ends are trimmed by 6 bases and 6 bases, leaving 11 bases between them. The CDR3 holds 11 amino acids from the cysteine to the phenylalanine. CDR3 DNA only is kept here, 33 bases in frame from base 1. TCRbeta CDR3 regions were amplified from genomic DNA by means of the immunoSEQ Assay, a bias-controlled multiplex PCR. On the authors' methods: The number of nucleated cells in each sample was estimated by amplification of reference gene primers within the assay. To quantify the absolute abundance of each unique TCRbeta CDR3 rearrangement, sequence reads were collapsed and filtered. For each sample, productive Simpson clonality was calculated by taking the square root of Simpson's diversity index across productive rearrangements. TCRdb obtained this table from immuneACCESS and retained in-frame rearrangements with V and J assigned. These tables miss some clones; where compared with another copy, unresolved V genes account for less than half of the shortfall, and the remainder is unexplained. V, J and clone size are those of that table, while D and trimming were read from the DNA. This sample lists 40,000 or so clones; roughly nine tenths were detected once. The ten largest clones capture roughly 0.37% of the sample.

Each collaborating institution followed its own protocols to collect whole blood in K2EDTA tubes. For TCRbeta analysis, collaborator samples were shipped as frozen whole blood, as isolated PBMCs, or as DNA extracted from either sample type. The V and J genes are TRBV29-1 and TRBJ1-1; 6 matching bases give a weak D call of TRBD1. This receptor was obtained from a human donor in a cohort sampled during active COVID-19. The sequenced sample was peripheral blood. The CDR3 protein sequence reads: CSVADSPEAFF. The DNA reads as follows: TGCAGCGTCGCGGACAGCCCTGAAGCTTTCTTT.